This T cell receptor (beta chain) was documented in a study of cytomegalovirus exposure and HLA in healthy donors. Healthy donors of bone marrow made up the group. With 5 bases removed from V and 7 bases from J, the gap between germline ends came to 17 bases. The V gene's germline CDR1 is SGHTA and CDR2 FQGNSA. The CDR3 consists of 14 residues. A multiplex PCR was run with 60 Vbeta primers and 13 Jbeta primers. The table came from immunoSEQ multiplex PCR; TCRdb's copy has only in-frame clones and leaves some out. The sample has some 120,000 clones, about 84% seen once. The chain recombines TRBV7-2 with TRBJ1-2; no reliable D call. This clonotype originated in a middle-aged man in good health and CMV-seronegative. Material: PBMCs. CDR3 amino acids: CASSAYSQSAGYTF. The CDR3 DNA follows: TGTGCCAGCAGCGCCTACTCGCAGAGCGCTGGCTACACCTTC.